This entry describes one T cell receptor beta chain. Libraries were prepared by immunoSEQ multiplex PCR; TCRdb keeps only in-frame clonotypes and omits some of them. Of millions of clones in the sample, more than 80% were seen once. This sample was included in a study of shared clonotypes between healthy human individuals. The germline V gene has CDR1 SEHNR and CDR2 FQNEAQ (reference sequence). The CDR3 is made up of 14 amino acids. V gave up 1 base and J gave up 4 bases; unmatched junction bases: 2. Sequences were obtained from naive CD4+ T cells sorted from blood. Subset reported: CD45RA+ positively selected. This sequence joins TRBV7-9 and TRBJ2-7, with 9 bases that match TRBD2. The clonotype originates from a man between 18 and 35 years old in good health. CDR3 region: CASSLGLAVYEQYF. The CDR3 DNA follows: TGTGCCAGCAGCTTAGGACTAGCGGTGTACGAGCAGTACTTC. The variable domain in full, with the rest retrieved from reference TRBV7-9 and TRBJ2-7, is DTGVSQNPRHKITKRGQNVTFRCDPISEHNRLYWYRQTLGQGPEFLTYFQNEAQLEKSRLLSDRFSAERPKGSFSTLEIQRTEQGDSAMYLCASSLGLAVYEQYFGPGTRLTVT.